This passage covers 7 T cell receptor beta chains from one sample sequenced in a study of T-cell reconstitution after alpha-beta-depleted transplantation in children. Unique molecular identifiers were used in preparing the TCRbeta library. TCRdb fed the PCR reads into MiXCR, producing one record per CDR3 protein. This sample has more than 250,000 distinct CDR3 sequences; 9.9% occur once, and the top ten carry 10%. Material: PBMCs from the stem cell graft donor, obtained from the stem cell graft. The receptor set was obtained from a human donor who donated a stem cell graft to a child with SCID.

The chain recombines TRBV20-1 with TRBJ2-2; perhaps TRBD1 as D (6 bases). There are 15 residues in the CDR3. Trimming left V 5 bases short and J 1 base short, with 14 bases between. Germline CDR1 and CDR2: DFQATT and SNEGSKA (reference sequence). CDR3 bases: TGCAGTGCTTTCGCCGGGACACAGAACACCGGGGAGCTGTTTTTT. Its protein product is CSAFAGTQNTGELFF.

V and J are TRBV29-1 and TRBJ2-5; 12 nucleotides agree with TRBD2. V lost 6 bases, J lost 5 bases, and 1 base stayed unmatched. Germline CDR1 reads SQVTM; CDR2 reads ANQGSEA. CDR3 length: 12 amino acids. The CDR3 is CSVTSGGETQYF. The CDR3 DNA reads as TGCAGCGTGACTAGCGGGGGTGAGACCCAGTACTTC.

This clonotype appeared many times. The chain is built from TRBV29-1 and TRBJ2-7, with D unclear. Trimming left V 4 bases short and J 2 bases short, with 9 bases between. This CDR3 has 12 amino acids. The germline V gene encodes CDR1 SQVTM and CDR2 ANQGSEA. The CDR3 loop reads CSVVLAPYEQYF. CDR3 bases: TGCAGCGTTGTGTTGGCCCCCTACGAGCAGTACTTC.

This clonotype occurred a few times. The junction differs from germline at one of its ends, possibly a read error. CDR3 DNA: TGTGCCAGCTCACCACCGAACCGGGACCCCTTGAGCTTC. This codes for CASSPPNRDPLSF. The genes are TRBV18 and TRBJ2-1; TRBD1 or TRBD2 may be the D gene (5 bases each). Germline V gene data show CDR1 as KGHSH and CDR2 as LQKENI. The CDR3 runs 13 residues.

Many counts were recorded for this clonotype. The rearrangement links TRBV29-1 to TRBJ1-1; possible D gene TRBD1, 5 bases. V lost 4 bases to trimming and J lost 3 bases, with 12 bases between them. The CDR3 extends over 13 amino acids. Germline assignment: CDR1 SQVTM and CDR2 ANQGSEA. The CDR3 bases are TGCAGCGTTGCAGCGGTAGGGGACACTGAAGCTTTCTTT. Translation: CSVAAVGDTEAFF.

This clonotype was found many times. V is TRBV5-1 and J is TRBJ2-3; TRBD2 matches at 7 bases. The V segment lost 0 bases and the J segment 2 bases; nucleotides outside the gene matches: 9. There are 17 residues in the CDR3. Germline CDR1 reads SGHRS; CDR2 reads YFSETQ. CDR3 coding DNA: TGCGCCAGCAGCTTGGAATCAAGGCTAGCGGTCACAGATACGCAGTATTTT. Residues: CASSLESRLAVTDTQYF.

This clonotype was picked up many times. The chain couples TRBV10-3 to TRBJ2-3, with D perhaps being TRBD1 or TRBD2 (6 bases each). Germline CDR1 and CDR2: ENHRY and SYGVKD. The CDR3 has 12 residues. Trimming took off 7 bases at V and 6 bases at J, with 11 bases between the two ends. The CDR3, as DNA: TGTGCCATCAATGGGGGGCTCGATACGCAGTATTTT. Protein: CAINGGLDTQYF.